Shown below are 30 T cell receptor beta chains from a single sample sequenced in a study of blood T cell repertoires in COVID-19. Generated by immunoSEQ multiplex PCR, the TCRdb table keeps only in-frame clones and is missing some. The sample consists of 260,000 or so clones, about 87% of them appearing once. Sample: PBMCs or T cells enriched from blood (not recorded which). These receptors all come from a woman aged 35 to 49 with acute COVID-19.

This chain uses TRBV7-9 with TRBJ1-2; D possibly corresponds to TRBD1 (5 bases). V was trimmed by 1 base and J by 6 bases, leaving 9 bases between them. The CDR3 is 13 amino acids. Looked up from germline, CDR1 is SEHNR and CDR2 is FQNEAQ (reference sequence). The CDR3 DNA reads TGTGCCAGCAGCTTAGGGACAAGAGATGGCTACACCTTC. It codes for CASSLGTRDGYTF. Full variable domain (remainder filled in from reference TRBV7-9 and TRBJ1-2): DTGVSQNPRHKITKRGQNVTFRCDPISEHNRLYWYRQTLGQGPEFLTYFQNEAQLEKSRLLSDRFSAERPKGSFSTLEIQRTEQGDSAMYLCASSLGTRDGYTFGSGTRLTVV.

The chain combines TRBV19 with TRBJ2-1, with 7 bases aligning to TRBD2. Germline V gene lookup returns CDR1 LNHDA and CDR2 SQIVND (reference sequence). This CDR3 contains 14 residues. The V gene end was trimmed by 2 bases and the J gene end by 6 bases; junction bases not matched to a gene: 4. The CDR3 coding sequence is TGTGCCAGTAGTATAATCGCTAGCGGCAATGAGCAGTTCTTC. It codes for CASSIIASGNEQFF.

The genes are TRBV2 and TRBJ1-2; 9 bases line up with TRBD1. The germline V gene has CDR1 SNHLY and CDR2 FYNNEI. This CDR3 is 13 amino acids long. With 7 bases clipped from V and 8 bases from J, the junction kept 8 bases outside the gene matches. The CDR3 sequence is CASKGQGIGGYTF. As DNA, the CDR3 is TGTGCCAGCAAGGGACAGGGTATCGGAGGCTACACCTTC.

The chain uses TRBV30 and TRBJ2-3; TRBD2 agrees at 11 bases. CDR1 GTSNPN and CDR2 SVGIG come from the germline V gene (reference sequence). The V segment lost 4 bases and the J segment 1 base; nucleotides outside the gene matches: 13. The CDR3 length is 18 residues. CDR3 DNA sequence: TGTGCCTGGACACTAGCGGGAGTCGGGGGCTTTGGCACAGATACGCAGTATTTT. Its protein is CAWTLAGVGGFGTDTQYF.

The chain is built from TRBV18 and TRBJ1-2; D is uncertain. V was trimmed by 4 bases and J by 0 bases, leaving 15 bases between them. Germline loops: CDR1 KGHSH, CDR2 LQKENI. This CDR3 has 16 amino acids. In nucleotides, the CDR3 is TGTGCCAGCTCACGGCTTGAATGGAGAGCTAACTATGGCTACACCTTC. Translation: CASSRLEWRANYGYTF.

In DNA form, the CDR3 reads TGTGCCAGTAGTATGCGGCATCTCCGTGAGGCCCTCCGTGCCGAGCAGTACTTC. Protein sequence: CASSMRHLREALRAEQYF. The chain has TRBV19 and TRBJ2-7; D remains ambiguous. V lost 3 bases and J 6 bases, leaving 27 bases between the germline ends. CDR1 and CDR2 (germline): LNHDA, SQIVND (reference sequence). There are 18 residues in the CDR3.

This clone came up a few times. The rearrangement uses TRBV3-1 (or the pseudogene TRBV3-2) and TRBJ1-2; the D is unclear. CDR3 length equals 13 residues. The germline gives CDR1 LGHDT, CDR2 YNNKEL (reference sequence). With 2 bases removed from V and 2 bases from J, the gap between germline ends came to 6 bases. The chain's CDR3 is CASSQSGNYGYTF. CDR3 bases: TGTGCCAGCAGCCAAAGCGGCAACTATGGCTACACCTTC.

The chain is built from TRBV11-2 and TRBJ2-3; D may be TRBD1 (6 bases). This CDR3 comprises 17 residues. CDR1 SGHAT and CDR2 FQNNGV come from the germline V gene. V was clipped by 3 bases and J by 0 bases, with 16 bases between them. The CDR3 protein is CASSFLKTGYSTDTQYF. CDR3 sequence (DNA): TGTGCCAGCAGCTTCCTCAAGACAGGCTACAGCACAGATACGCAGTATTTT.

CDR3 loop: CSVAPSSGIGTDTQYF. The CDR3 DNA reads as TGCAGCGTGGCACCTAGCAGCGGGATCGGCACAGATACGCAGTATTTT. The chain couples TRBV29-1 to TRBJ2-3, with 7 bases aligning to TRBD2. Trimming at V came to 6 bases and at J to 1 base, leaving 13 bases not matched to a gene. Looked up from germline, CDR1 is SQVTM and CDR2 is ANQGSEA. This CDR3 is built from 16 residues.

This chain links TRBV7-9 with TRBJ2-1; no definite D call. The CDR3 runs to 15 residues. The V gene lost 1 base and the J gene lost 4 bases, with 11 bases spanning the gap. Germline V CDR1 and CDR2: SEHNR, FQNEAQ (reference sequence). CDR3 sequence reads: CASSLGGPPYNEQFF. CDR3 DNA: TGTGCCAGCAGCTTAGGCGGTCCCCCTTACAATGAGCAGTTCTTC.

This clone was seen a handful of times. The CDR3 loop is CASSSGGTGTSGGGGRETQYF. The CDR3 DNA reads TGCGCCAGCAGCTCGGGGGGAACCGGGACTAGCGGCGGTGGCGGTCGGGAGACCCAGTACTTC. The chain links TRBV5-1 to TRBJ2-5; 11 bases are shared with TRBD2. The length of the CDR3 is 21 residues. V was clipped by 3 bases and J by 5 bases; unmatched bases: 24. Looked up from germline, CDR1 is SGHRS and CDR2 is YFSETQ.

The chain has TRBV2 and TRBJ1-4; D is perhaps TRBD1 (5 bases). Germline CDR1 and CDR2: SNHLY and FYNNEI. V was cut by 3 bases and J by 7 bases, with 18 bases left in between. This CDR3 has 16 amino acids. The CDR3 here is CASSEFTGEWAEKLFF. The DNA for the CDR3 is TGTGCCAGCAGTGAGTTCACGGGGGAGTGGGCTGAAAAACTGTTTTTT.

The chain employs TRBV27 and TRBJ2-7; D unresolved. The germline CDR1 and CDR2 sequences are MNHEY and SMNVEV (reference sequence). The CDR3 spans 14 residues. V was cut by 1 base and J by 7 bases, with 14 bases left in between. CDR3 loop: CASSLYRSYMEQYV. Written as DNA, the CDR3 is TGTGCCAGCAGTTTATATCGGAGTTATATGGAGCAGTACGTC.

The V and J genes are TRBV7-8 and TRBJ1-1; a possible D gene is TRBD1 (5 bases). V was clipped by 5 bases and J by 5 bases, with 12 bases between them. CDR3 size: 13 residues. The germline gives CDR1 SGHVS, CDR2 FQNEAQ. CDR3 nucleotides: TGTGCCAGCAGCCCTGACAGAAAAACTGAAGCTTTCTTT. Its protein product is CASSPDRKTEAFF.

This chain connects TRBV18 to TRBJ1-1; 8 bases are shared with TRBD1. CDR3 length: 15 residues. Germline trimming cut 9 bases from V and 4 bases from J; bases unmatched to any gene: 13. Germline CDR1 and CDR2: KGHSH and LQKENI. The CDR3 DNA reads TGTGCCAGTCCCAGGACGCGCAGGGGGCTCACTGAAGCTTTCTTT. This codes for CASPRTRRGLTEAFF.

The chain combines TRBV7-9 with TRBJ2-1; possible D gene TRBD2, 5 bases. The CDR3 contains 12 residues. Trimming pared 2 bases from V and 7 bases from J, leaving 6 bases between. From germline, CDR1 is SEHNR and CDR2 FQNEAQ (reference sequence). In nucleotides, the CDR3 is TGTGCCAGCAGCTTAAGAGGGAATGAGCAGTTCTTC. Protein product: CASSLRGNEQFF.

This rearrangement joins TRBV13 to TRBJ2-5; no clear D. This CDR3 has 13 residues. Germline V CDR1 and CDR2: PRHDT, FYEKMQ (reference sequence). The V and J ends lost 2 bases and 2 bases respectively, with 6 bases between them. The CDR3 nucleotides are TGTGCCAGCAGCTTATTACAGCAAGAGACCCAGTACTTC. Residues: CASSLLQQETQYF.

The DNA of the CDR3 is TGTGCCAGCAGGTTAGCGGGAGTTCGCACCGGGGAGCTGTTTTTT. Translating gives CASRLAGVRTGELFF. The rearrangement joins TRBV28 to TRBJ2-2; 9 bases line up with TRBD2. Trimming took 6 bases from V and 4 from J; bases not matched to a gene: 6. This CDR3 has 15 amino acids. Germline V CDR1 and CDR2: MDHEN, SYDVKM.

This chain connects TRBV28 to TRBJ1-2; D gene ambiguous. The CDR3 loop spans 15 amino acids. The V end lost 3 bases, the J end lost 4 bases, and 15 bases lay between the germline ends. Germline CDR1 is MDHEN and CDR2 is SYDVKM. CDR3 nucleotide sequence: TGTGCCAGCAGTTTGGGCGGGGTTGCGACCTATGGCTACACCTTC. It encodes CASSLGGVATYGYTF.

The rearrangement links TRBV28 to TRBJ1-3; 8 bases align to TRBD1. This CDR3 is 15 amino acids long. V was pared by 5 bases and J by 4 bases, with 7 bases of the junction left unmatched. Germline assignment: CDR1 MDHEN and CDR2 SYDVKM. This chain's CDR3 is CASSVQDRDGNTIYF. The CDR3 DNA sequence: TGTGCCAGCAGTGTACAGGACAGGGACGGAAACACCATATATTTT.

The chain carries TRBV7-6 and TRBJ2-2; D unclear. V lost 5 bases, J lost 5 bases, and 9 bases lay in between. CDR3 length: 13 residues. Germline-derived CDR1 and CDR2 are SGHVS and FNYEAQ. Here the CDR3 DNA reads TGTGCCAGCAGCCCCCGAGAGACCGGGGAGCTGTTTTTT. It specifies CASSPRETGELFF.

This clone was observed once. CDR3 sequence reads: CAWNRVPYQPQHF. DNA for the CDR3: TGTGCCTGGAACAGGGTTCCGTATCAGCCCCAGCATTTT. The V call is TRBV30, the J call TRBJ1-5; D is perhaps TRBD1 (6 bases). Germline V gene sequence: CDR1 GTSNPN, CDR2 SVGIG (reference sequence). V lost 4 bases and J 5 bases, leaving 12 bases between the germline ends. The CDR3 totals 13 residues.

V usage is TRBV28 and J usage is TRBJ1-1; D is perhaps TRBD1 (5 bases). This CDR3 comprises 14 residues. Germline CDR1 MDHEN, CDR2 SYDVKM. V shed 3 bases and J shed 11 bases, with 19 bases lying between them. The CDR3 loop reads CASSLGQGRAKAFF. In nucleotides, the CDR3 is TGTGCCAGCAGTTTGGGGCAGGGCCGCGCGAAGGCTTTCTTT.

V gene TRBV9 combines with J gene TRBJ2-1, with a possible D match to TRBD2 (5 bases). Per germline, CDR1 SGDLS and CDR2 YYNGEE. There are 13 residues in the CDR3. The ends were cut back, 6 bases at V and 9 bases at J, with 16 bases in the middle. The CDR3 protein is CASTRDPRPEQFF. The CDR3 coding sequence is TGTGCCAGCACCCGGGATCCCCGCCCTGAGCAGTTCTTC.

J is TRBJ2-3 and V is TRBV4-1, with D tentatively TRBD2 (5 bases). The length of the CDR3 is 17 residues. V dropped 1 base and J dropped 6 bases, with 20 bases sitting between them. Per germline, CDR1 MGHRA and CDR2 YSYEKL. CDR3 loop: CASSQGAHDLAWDTQYF. The CDR3 nucleotides are TGCGCCAGCAGCCAAGGGGCTCACGATCTAGCCTGGGATACGCAGTATTTT.

The CDR3 loop is CASSLDVGRPTGPQHF. In nucleotides, the CDR3 is TGTGCCAGCAGCTTAGATGTCGGGAGGCCAACGGGGCCCCAGCATTTT. The chain links TRBV11-2 to TRBJ1-5; no clear D. The CDR3 loop spans 16 amino acids. The germline CDR1 and CDR2 sequences are SGHAT and FQNNGV. Trimming left V 0 bases short and J 9 bases short, with 18 bases between.

Only a few counts were recorded for this clone. The V gene is TRBV19, the J gene TRBJ1-5; possibly TRBD1 for D (6 bases). The length of the CDR3 is 18 residues. CDR1 LNHDA and CDR2 SQIVND come from the germline V gene (reference sequence). Between the trimmed V and J ends, which lost 4 bases and 2 bases, there was a span of 21 bases. This chain's CDR3 is CASSTELRGGRGNQPQHF. For the CDR3, the DNA is TGTGCCAGTAGTACCGAACTTAGGGGGGGCAGAGGCAATCAGCCCCAGCATTTT.

This clone was recorded a few times. This rearrangement joins TRBV29-1 to TRBJ2-7; 7 bases map to TRBD2. CDR1 is SQVTM, CDR2 ANQGSEA, per germline. The CDR3 covers 14 residues. Trimming cost V 4 bases and J 2 bases; bases outside gene matches: 8. The CDR3 DNA is TGCAGCGTTGTGGGCAGCGGGGCCCCCTACGAGCAGTACTTC. It yields the protein CSVVGSGAPYEQYF.

This sequence joins TRBV18 and TRBJ1-1; no clear D gene. CDR1 is KGHSH, CDR2 LQKENI, per germline. Trimming shortened V by 6 bases and J by 0 bases, and 8 bases separated the two germline ends. This CDR3 has 13 amino acids. The chain's CDR3 is CASSELVNTEAFF. DNA of the CDR3: TGTGCCAGCTCCGAACTGGTGAACACTGAAGCTTTCTTT.

The rearrangement joins TRBV7-9 to TRBJ2-5, with 7 positions matching TRBD2. Germline V gene lookup returns CDR1 SEHNR and CDR2 FQNEAQ (reference sequence). V shed 8 bases and J 2 bases; nucleotides not matched to a gene: 8. This CDR3 contains 14 residues. CDR3 protein: CASGGDYSQETQYF. The CDR3 bases are TGTGCCAGCGGGGGGGACTACTCTCAAGAGACCCAGTACTTC. Complete variable domain (other parts from reference TRBV7-9 and TRBJ2-5): DTGVSQNPRHKITKRGQNVTFRCDPISEHNRLYWYRQTLGQGPEFLTYFQNEAQLEKSRLLSDRFSAERPKGSFSTLEIQRTEQGDSAMYLCASGGDYSQETQYFGPGTRLLVL.